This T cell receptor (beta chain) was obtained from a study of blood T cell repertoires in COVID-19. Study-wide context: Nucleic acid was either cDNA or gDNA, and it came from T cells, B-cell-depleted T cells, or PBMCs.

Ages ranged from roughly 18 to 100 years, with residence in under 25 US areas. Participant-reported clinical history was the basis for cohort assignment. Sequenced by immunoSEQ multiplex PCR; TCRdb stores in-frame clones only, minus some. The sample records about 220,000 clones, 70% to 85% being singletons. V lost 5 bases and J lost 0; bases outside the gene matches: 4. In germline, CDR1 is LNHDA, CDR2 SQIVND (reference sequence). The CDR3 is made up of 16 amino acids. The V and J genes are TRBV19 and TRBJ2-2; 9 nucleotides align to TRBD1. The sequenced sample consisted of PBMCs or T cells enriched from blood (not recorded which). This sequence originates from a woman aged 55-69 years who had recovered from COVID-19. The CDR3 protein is CASSRTGGSNTGELFF. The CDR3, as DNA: TGTGCCAGTAGTCGAACAGGGGGCTCGAACACCGGGGAGCTGTTTTTT. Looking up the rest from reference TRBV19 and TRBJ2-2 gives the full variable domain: DGGITQSPKYLFRKEGQNVTLSCEQNLNHDAMYWYRQDPGQGLRLIYYSQIVNDFQKGDIAEGYSVSREKKESFPLTVTSAQKNPTAFYLCASSRTGGSNTGELFFGEGSRLTVL.